This is a list of T cell receptor beta chains from one sample in a study of blood T cell repertoires in COVID-19. The protocol was immunoSEQ multiplex PCR, while the TCRdb copy is restricted to in-frame clones and leaves out a portion. The sample consists of more than 150,000 clones, roughly 85% of them appearing once. The specimen sequenced was peripheral blood. The receptors derive from a man aged 55 to 69 with acute or convalescent COVID-19. Both conserved end residues are part of each CDR3. A D gene is named only where the DNA matches it firmly. The size entry is marked missing in some rows and otherwise reads once, few, many or a size class.

J	size	V	length	D	DNA	CDR3
TRBJ1-2	-	TRBV30	11	-	TGTGCCTCGCTGGGGAGTGATGGCTACACCTTC	CASLGSDGYTF
TRBJ2-1	-	TRBV12-3/TRBV12-4	12	-	TGTGCCAGCAGCCCCAATTACAATGAGCAGTTCTTC	CASSPNYNEQFF
TRBJ2-2	-	TRBV5-1	14	-	TGCGCCAGCACTTTAGCGGTAAACACCGGGGAGCTGTTTTTT	CASTLAVNTGELFF
TRBJ1-1	-	TRBV30	14	TRBD1	TGTGCCTGGAGTGACAGGGGGGTGGCCCCTGAAGCTTTCTTT	CAWSDRGVAPEAFF
TRBJ2-3	-	TRBV7-2	15	-	TGTGCCAGCAGCCCCCAGGGCCAGCGCACAGATACGCAGTATTTT	CASSPQGQRTDTQYF
TRBJ2-1	-	TRBV5-4	14	-	TGTGCCAGCAGCTTGGGTAATACCTACAATGAGCAGTTCTTC	CASSLGNTYNEQFF
TRBJ1-3	once	TRBV5-4	14	-	TGTGCCAGCAGCCGGGATTTCTCTGGAAACACCATATATTTT	CASSRDFSGNTIYF
TRBJ1-1	-	TRBV29-1	12	-	TGCAGCGTTGTTCAAAGGGGTACTGAAGCTTTCTTT	CSVVQRGTEAFF
TRBJ2-3	-	TRBV5-1	12	-	TGCGCCAGCAGCCAAGGGGTAGATACGCAGTATTTT	CASSQGVDTQYF
TRBJ1-1	-	TRBV10-3	14	-	TGTGCCATCAGGATACAGGGTGGGAACACTGAAGCTTTCTTT	CAIRIQGGNTEAFF
TRBJ2-1	-	TRBV18	15	TRBD2	TGTGCCAGCTCACCATTTAGCGGGAGTCGGAATGAGCAGTTCTTC	CASSPFSGSRNEQFF
TRBJ2-2	-	TRBV2	10	-	TGTGCCAGCGGAGCCGGGGAGCTGTTTTTT	CASGAGELFF
TRBJ2-5	-	TRBV7-3	15	-	TGTGCCAGCAGCCCCGGGGAGTCCCTGGGAGAGACCCAGTACTTC	CASSPGESLGETQYF
TRBJ1-6	few	TRBV2	15	-	TGTGCCAGCTACGAAACGAGGAGATCGAATTCACCCCTCCACTTT	CASYETRRSNSPLHF
TRBJ1-4	-	TRBV18	14	-	TGTGCCAGCTCAGACAGGTCAACTAATGAAAAACTGTTTTTT	CASSDRSTNEKLFF
TRBJ1-1	-	TRBV3-1/TRBV3-2	13	-	TGTGCCAGCAGCCATAGGGGAGGCACTGAAGCTTTCTTT	CASSHRGGTEAFF
TRBJ2-7	-	TRBV4-1	16	-	TGCGCCAGCAGCCATCGAACGAGACAGAGAGTCTACGAGCAGTACTTC	CASSHRTRQRVYEQYF
TRBJ1-5	-	TRBV25-1	17	TRBD1	TGTGCCAGCAGTGGGACGTGGGACAGAGGGAGCAATCAGCCCCAGCATTTT	CASSGTWDRGSNQPQHF
TRBJ2-1	once	TRBV7-2	14	TRBD2	TGTGCCAGCAGCTTTAGCGGGGTTTACAATGAGCAGTTCTTC	CASSFSGVYNEQFF
TRBJ2-3	once	TRBV5-1	19	TRBD2	TGCGCCAGCAGCTGGGTCCGGACTAGCGGGAGGACCCTCACAGATACGCAGTATTTT	CASSWVRTSGRTLTDTQYF
TRBJ2-7	-	TRBV28	15	-	TGTGCCAGCAGTTCACCGGGACAATGGTTCTACGAGCAGTACTTC	CASSSPGQWFYEQYF
TRBJ1-1	-	TRBV6-5	13	TRBD1	TGTGCCGGGTCCAGGGGGTTGGAGACTGAAGCTTTCTTT	CAGSRGLETEAFF
TRBJ2-1	-	TRBV30	16	TRBD1	TGTGCCTGGAGACACCCGGTCGGGACAGGGGAGCATGAGCAGTTCTTC	CAWRHPVGTGEHEQFF
TRBJ1-3	-	TRBV5-1	15	-	TGCGCCAGCAGCTTAGGAGGGGCTTCTGGAAACACCATATATTTT	CASSLGGASGNTIYF
TRBJ1-5	few	TRBV5-4	14	-	TGTGCCAGCAGCTCCAAGGACAGAAATCAGCCCCAGCATTTT	CASSSKDRNQPQHF
TRBJ1-2	-	TRBV23-1	14	-	TGCGCCAGCAGACCCCGAGGCACCTTCTATGGCTACACCTTC	CASRPRGTFYGYTF
TRBJ1-2	-	TRBV5-5	13	TRBD1	TGTGCCAGCAGCTTGGTACAGGGGTATGGCTACACCTTC	CASSLVQGYGYTF
TRBJ2-7	-	TRBV19	14	-	TGTGCCAGTAGTCGTTGGGGGGAGTCCTACGAGCAGTACTTC	CASSRWGESYEQYF
TRBJ2-2	-	TRBV9	15	TRBD2	TGTGCCAGCAGCCCCTCGGGACTAGTTGTCGGGGAGCTGTTTTTT	CASSPSGLVVGELFF
TRBJ2-7	-	TRBV18	14	TRBD1	TGTGCCAGCTCGCCCGGGACAGGGGACTACGAGCAGTACTTC	CASSPGTGDYEQYF
TRBJ2-1	-	TRBV18	15	-	TGTGCCAGCTCACCGGGGGGTGGCTCCTACAATGAGCAGTTCTTC	CASSPGGGSYNEQFF
TRBJ2-1	-	TRBV7-3	17	TRBD2	TGTGCCAGCAGCTTAATGAGACTAGCGGGCGGGGGCAATGAGCAGTTCTTC	CASSLMRLAGGGNEQFF
TRBJ1-6	-	TRBV6-5	14	-	TGTGCCAGCAGTTACGAGGGGAGGGGTTCACCCCTCCACTTT	CASSYEGRGSPLHF
TRBJ2-2	-	TRBV28	15	-	TGTGCCAGCAGTTTAAACTTCCAGGGGACCGGGGAGCTGTTTTTT	CASSLNFQGTGELFF
TRBJ2-2	-	TRBV5-1	14	TRBD1	TGCGCCAGCAGATCGACAGGGTTCTCCGGGGAGCTGTTTTTT	CASRSTGFSGELFF
TRBJ1-3	-	TRBV10-1	15	-	TGCGCCAGCAGTGAAAGCCGACTCTCTGGAAACACCATATATTTT	CASSESRLSGNTIYF
TRBJ2-1	few	TRBV3-1/TRBV3-2	12	-	TGTGCCAGCAGTCGGACTTCCAATGAGCAGTTCTTC	CASSRTSNEQFF
TRBJ2-1	-	TRBV12-5	15	TRBD2	TGTGCTAGTGGTTTGTGGTTAGCGGGAGTCAATGAGCAGTTCTTC	CASGLWLAGVNEQFF
TRBJ2-2	once	TRBV19	16	-	TGTGCCAGTAGTCCCATCGGAGGGGCGAACACCGGGGAGCTGTTTTTT	CASSPIGGANTGELFF
TRBJ2-7	once	TRBV29-1	13	-	TGCAGCGTTACCCGTCCCCTCGGGTACGAGCAGTACTTC	CSVTRPLGYEQYF
TRBJ2-7	few	TRBV2	13	TRBD1	TGTGCCAGCACGCCCGACAGGGAGAGTGAGCAGTACTTC	CASTPDRESEQYF
TRBJ2-1	-	TRBV2	13	-	TGTGCCAGCAGTGAACAGATTTACAATGAGCAGTTCTTC	CASSEQIYNEQFF
TRBJ1-3	-	TRBV6-5	16	TRBD1	TGTGCCAGCAGTTACGGCCAGGGGGCCTCTGGAAACACCATATATTTT	CASSYGQGASGNTIYF
TRBJ2-7	once	TRBV30	16	-	TGTGCCTGGAGGGTTGGTACAGGCTGGAGCTCCTACGAGCAGTACTTC	CAWRVGTGWSSYEQYF
TRBJ1-3	-	TRBV28	20	TRBD1	TGTGCCAGCAGCCCTCAACCCGGGACAGGGGGAGGATTCTCTGGAAACACCATATATTTT	CASSPQPGTGGGFSGNTIYF
TRBJ1-5	-	TRBV19	12	-	TGTGCCACAAGGACAGCGAATCAGCCCCAGCATTTT	CATRTANQPQHF